These 20 T cell receptor beta chains share one sample of origin, sequenced in a study of cytomegalovirus exposure and HLA in healthy donors. PCR involved 60 Vbeta and 13 Jbeta primers. Assay: immunoSEQ multiplex PCR; the TCRdb copy retains only in-frame clones and omits some. This sample carries approximately 160,000 clones, roughly 75% of them seen once, and the ten largest clones take 4% to 5.5%. The sequenced material came from PBMCs. Receptor source: a male donor in good health and CMV-seronegative.

This chain uses TRBV25-1 with TRBJ2-7; 7 positions agree with TRBD1. The germline V gene has CDR1 MGHDK and CDR2 SYGVNS. The CDR3 length is 13 residues. V lost 8 bases and J lost 7; bases outside the gene matches: 11. The chain's CDR3 is CASRGQATGEQYF. The CDR3 DNA reads as TGTGCCAGCCGAGGACAGGCCACGGGGGAGCAGTACTTC.

The chain is built from TRBV9 and TRBJ2-5; 15 bases align to TRBD2. Germline V gene sequence: CDR1 SGDLS, CDR2 YYNGEE. The ends lost 5 bases at V and 6 bases at J; junction bases unmatched: 5. This CDR3 region has 15 residues. DNA of the CDR3: TGTGCCAGCAGTCGGACTAGCGGGGGGGCTCAGACCCAGTACTTC. This gives the protein CASSRTSGGAQTQYF.

The rearrangement joins TRBV19 to TRBJ2-5; 9 bases are shared with TRBD1. With 4 bases clipped from V and 6 bases from J, the junction kept 3 bases outside the gene matches. The CDR3 has 13 amino acids. The germline V gene has CDR1 LNHDA and CDR2 SQIVND (reference sequence). CDR3 in amino acids: CASSTGQGQTQYF. The CDR3 DNA reads TGTGCCAGTAGTACGGGACAGGGCCAGACCCAGTACTTC.

This clone was seen once. The V call is TRBV13, the J call TRBJ1-5; maybe TRBD1 (5 bases). Germline V CDR1 and CDR2: PRHDT, FYEKMQ (reference sequence). V was shortened by 2 bases and J by 0 bases, with 8 bases between the two germline ends. The CDR3 has 15 amino acids. The CDR3 DNA follows: TGTGCCAGCAGCTTATGGGGGGATAGCAATCAGCCCCAGCATTTT. This sequence encodes CASSLWGDSNQPQHF. The full variable domain, completed using reference TRBV13 and TRBJ1-5, is AAGVIQSPRHLIKEKRETATLKCYPIPRHDTVYWYQQGPGQDPQFLISFYEKMQSDKGSIPDRFSAQQFSDYHSELNMSSLELGDSALYFCASSLWGDSNQPQHFGDGTRLSIL.

The V and J genes are TRBV28 and TRBJ2-1; TRBD2 might be the D (6 bases). Per the germline V gene, CDR1 is MDHEN and CDR2 is SYDVKM. V shed 5 bases and J shed 2 bases, with 16 bases lying between them. The CDR3 sequence is 16 residues long. The chain's CDR3 is CASSLPRGVPYNEQFF. In nucleotides, the CDR3 is TGTGCCAGCAGTCTCCCGCGGGGCGTCCCCTACAATGAGCAGTTCTTC.

This clone was counted only a few times. The chain links TRBV19 to TRBJ2-7; TRBD2 aligns across 11 bases. Looked up from germline, CDR1 is LNHDA and CDR2 is SQIVND (reference sequence). The CDR3 contains 18 residues. V was pared by 3 bases and J by 0 bases, with 10 bases of the junction left unmatched. The CDR3 loop reads CASSISSLAGGSSYEQYF. As DNA, the CDR3 is TGTGCCAGTAGTATTTCATCCCTAGCGGGAGGTAGCTCCTACGAGCAGTACTTC.

V gene TRBV6-5 combines with J gene TRBJ2-1; 10 bases fit TRBD2. The germline CDR1 and CDR2 sequences are MNHEY and SVGAGI. There are 15 residues in the CDR3. V lost 7 bases and J lost 7; bases outside the gene matches: 10. The CDR3 sequence is CASTLAGAYVNEQFF. CDR3 DNA: TGTGCCAGCACCCTAGCGGGGGCCTACGTGAATGAGCAGTTCTTC.

This clone has only one observation. V and J are TRBV30 and TRBJ2-2; tentatively, D is TRBD2 (6 bases). Trimming took 4 bases from V and 0 from J, leaving 15 bases between them. The CDR3 extends over 16 amino acids. Per the germline V gene, CDR1 is GTSNPN and CDR2 is SVGIG (reference sequence). CDR3 region: CAWKGSGGTNTGELFF. CDR3 nucleotides: TGTGCCTGGAAGGGTTCGGGCGGGACGAACACCGGGGAGCTGTTTTTT.

This sequence joins TRBV7-2 and TRBJ2-7, with TRBD1 as a possible D gene (6 bases). The CDR3 spans 12 residues. With 5 bases removed from V and 6 bases from J, the gap between germline ends came to 11 bases. The V gene's germline CDR1 is SGHTA and CDR2 FQGNSA. CDR3 region: CASSARRGEQYF. Written as DNA, the CDR3 is TGTGCCAGCAGCGCCCGCAGGGGCGAGCAGTACTTC.

V is TRBV7-3 and J is TRBJ2-5; 9 bases agree with TRBD1. CDR1 SGHTA and CDR2 FQGTGA come from the germline V gene. The V gene end was trimmed by 5 bases and the J gene end by 5 bases; junction bases not matched to a gene: 6. This CDR3 region has 14 residues. The chain's CDR3 is CASSPGTGRETQYF. CDR3 nucleotide sequence: TGTGCCAGCAGCCCTGGGACAGGGAGGGAGACCCAGTACTTC.

V and J are TRBV4-3 and TRBJ2-5; the D is unclear. The CDR3 sequence is 13 residues long. Germline V gene data show CDR1 as LGHNA and CDR2 as YSLEER. V lost 2 bases, J lost 5 bases, and 9 bases lay in between. For the CDR3, the DNA is TGCGCCAGCAGCCAACTTAACGGGGAGACCCAGTACTTC. Translating it yields CASSQLNGETQYF.

The chain's CDR3 is CASSSPAGGDTNEKLFF. The DNA for the CDR3 is TGTGCCAGCAGTTCTCCGGCAGGGGGTGACACTAATGAAAAACTGTTTTTT. This rearrangement joins TRBV5-4 to TRBJ1-4; 7 positions match TRBD1. There are 17 residues in the CDR3. V was clipped by 5 bases and J by 2 bases; unmatched bases: 12. The V gene's germline CDR1 is SGHNT and CDR2 YYREEE (reference sequence).

A note on this clone: Other nucleotide sequences from this sample produce the same CDR3. The gene calls are TRBV6-6 and TRBJ2-5; no firm D call. V was trimmed by 2 bases and J by 2 bases, leaving 6 bases between them. Germline CDR1 is MNHNY and CDR2 is SVGAGI (reference sequence). CDR3 length: 13 residues. CDR3 protein: CASSYPQQETQYF. DNA of the CDR3: TGTGCCAGCAGTTACCCACAACAAGAGACCCAGTACTTC.

J is TRBJ2-1 and V is TRBV11-1; tentatively, D is TRBD2 (6 bases). V was cut by 2 bases and J by 9 bases, with 17 bases left in between. Per the germline V gene, CDR1 is SGHAT and CDR2 is FQDESV (reference sequence). The CDR3 runs to 15 residues. CDR3 sequence (DNA): TGTGCCAGCAGCTTATGGGGGGACGGAACCATTGAGCAGTTCTTC. Translating gives CASSLWGDGTIEQFF.

This rearrangement joins TRBV20-1 to TRBJ2-7; no clear D gene. CDR1 is DFQATT and CDR2 is SNEGSKA in the germline V gene (reference sequence). Trimming pared 1 base from V and 3 bases from J, leaving 4 bases between. This CDR3 comprises 11 residues. CDR3 region: CSARANYEQYF. The DNA for the CDR3 is TGCAGTGCTAGAGCCAACTACGAGCAGTACTTC.

V usage is TRBV30 and J usage is TRBJ1-6, with 9 bases identical to TRBD1. CDR1 GTSNPN and CDR2 SVGIG come from the germline V gene (reference sequence). Trimming cost V 2 bases and J 7 bases; bases outside gene matches: 6. This CDR3 has 15 amino acids. The CDR3: CAWSMKTGGNSPLHF. The CDR3 DNA is TGTGCCTGGAGTATGAAGACAGGGGGGAATTCACCCCTCCACTTT.

This chain links TRBV27 with TRBJ1-5, with D maybe TRBD1 (6 bases). The germline gives CDR1 MNHEY, CDR2 SMNVEV (reference sequence). The CDR3 extends over 12 amino acids. V gave up 6 bases and J gave up 7 bases, with 10 bases separating them. The CDR3 DNA reads as TGTGCCAGCAGGGCCCAGGGGCAGCCCCAGCATTTT. Amino acid sequence: CASRAQGQPQHF.

The chain is built from TRBV19 and TRBJ2-5; 16 bases line up with TRBD2. V lost 4 bases to trimming and J lost 2 bases; unmatched junction nucleotides: 1. The CDR3 runs to 16 residues. Germline values: CDR1 LNHDA, CDR2 SQIVND (reference sequence). The CDR3 bases are TGTGCCAGTAGTAGGGGACTAGCGGGGGGGCAAGAGACCCAGTACTTC. Its protein product is CASSRGLAGGQETQYF.

The CDR3 protein is CASSPRQTYEQYF. Here the CDR3 DNA reads TGTGCCAGCAGTCCCCGACAGACCTACGAGCAGTACTTC. This chain joins TRBV2 and TRBJ2-5; perhaps TRBD1 as D (5 bases). The J call could be wrong; TRBJ2-7 is a better fit for the DNA end. This CDR3 is built from 13 residues. In germline, CDR1 is SNHLY, CDR2 FYNNEI.

The chain has TRBV5-1 and TRBJ1-1, with D possibly TRBD1 on 5 matching bases. In germline, CDR1 is SGHRS, CDR2 YFSETQ. The CDR3 runs to 14 residues. The ends were cut back, 3 bases at V and 5 bases at J, with 14 bases in the middle. CDR3 amino acids: CASSYYGGGTEAFF. CDR3 coding DNA: TGCGCCAGCAGCTACTACGGGGGAGGGACTGAAGCTTTCTTT.